Listed below are T cell receptor beta chains from one sample, sequenced in a study of quantifying T cell responses using KT2 cells. Each CDR3 protein is one row after TCRdb ran MiXCR on the UMI-ligation and nested PCR reads. There are 25,000 to 35,000 distinct CDR3 sequences in the sample; 6% to 8% occur only once, and 15% to 17% lies in the top ten. Material for sequencing was PBMCs spiked with cells of the T cell clone KT2. The origin of the receptors is a human donor. Both conserved end residues are trimmed from each CDR3. The D gene is left open where the match is weak. A clone size is listed for some rows: how often the clone was seen (once, few, many), or a class if it is expanded.

J,size,V,D,CDR3
TRBJ1-5,NA,TRBV5-6,NA,ASSLAGPYSNQPQH
TRBJ1-4,NA,TRBV27,TRBD1,ASSSTTGSGKLF
TRBJ2-6,NA,TRBV7-8,NA,ASRQNSGANVLT
TRBJ2-3,many,TRBV11-2,TRBD2,ASSPLLGGRTSGSSGDTQY
TRBJ1-1,NA,TRBV19,NA,ASSIDKDTEAF
TRBJ2-1,few,TRBV5-1,NA,ASALLGWDNEQF
TRBJ1-6,many,TRBV5-1,NA,ASSFGGLINSPLH
TRBJ2-2,few,TRBV12-3/TRBV12-4,NA,ASTSAEEDTGELF
TRBJ1-1,many,TRBV12-3/TRBV12-4,TRBD1,ASTLTGGAVEAF
TRBJ1-5,many,TRBV20-1,NA,SARDLGIQPQH
TRBJ1-1,many,TRBV2,NA,ASSEPVNTEAF
TRBJ1-5,many,TRBV6-1,TRBD1,ASRAGGVNQPQH
TRBJ1-2,medium-sized,TRBV27,NA,ASSLGWGNGYT
TRBJ1-6,few,TRBV14,TRBD1,ASSQESWFEGAYNSPLH